This TCR beta chain was obtained from a study of identical twins. The J segment lost 1 base and the V segment lost 3 bases, leaving 6 bases of the junction unmatched. The CDR3 loop spans 15 amino acids. Germline loops: CDR1 SQVTM, CDR2 ANQGSEA. Each CDR3 protein gets one entry after TCRdb re-called the 5' RACE reads with MiXCR. The sample has roughly 750,000 distinct CDR3 sequences; about 20% are singletons. The same data also went into a second study, on T cells expressing NK-cell markers. Turning to that study: Underlying the TCR beta repertoires were sorted CD3+CD56+NKG2C+, CD3+CD56+NKG2C- and CD3+CD56-NKG2C+ T cells.

Specimen: PBMCs. The J gene is TRBJ2-1, the V gene TRBV29-1; 7 bases are a match to TRBD2. This receptor was identified in a woman aged 18-35 years in good health. In DNA, the CDR3 is TGCAGCGTTGAGGCCGAGCGGGGTTCCTACAATGAGCAGTTCTTC. This sequence encodes CSVEAERGSYNEQFF.